These 7 T cell receptor beta chains were sequenced from one sample in a study of blood T cells in healthy people across ages. Then a second PCR, running roughly 7 to 11 cycles, was carried out with a sample-barcoded 5' primer and a J-beta primer mix. Using its own MiXCR run on the 5' RACE reads, TCRdb lists one record per CDR3 protein. The sample has about 830,000 distinct CDR3 sequences; around two thirds are singletons. Specimen: blood. These receptors originate from a man aged 25 to 40 in good health.

This chain joins TRBV27 and TRBJ2-7, with unresolved D. Per the germline V gene, CDR1 is MNHEY and CDR2 is SMNVEV (reference sequence). The CDR3 extends over 13 amino acids. Trimming removed 10 bases from V and 0 bases from J, with 13 bases in between. CDR3 DNA: TGTGCCATCTTAGTTTTCAGCTCCTACGAGCAGTACTTC. The encoded protein is CAILVFSSYEQYF.

This clonotype was seen only a few times. This sequence joins TRBV6-5 and TRBJ1-2; D is unresolved. The V gene lost 0 bases and the J gene lost 2 bases, with 7 bases spanning the gap. This CDR3 contains 14 residues. Germline V lookup: CDR1 MNHEY, CDR2 SVGAGI. DNA for the CDR3: TGTGCCAGCAGTTACTCCGACCTAAACTATGGCTACACCTTC. Residues: CASSYSDLNYGYTF.

J is TRBJ1-4 and V is TRBV5-1; D unresolved. The CDR3 is made up of 15 amino acids. V was trimmed by 3 bases and J by 7 bases, leaving 16 bases between them. Germline V lookup: CDR1 SGHRS, CDR2 YFSETQ. The CDR3 loop is CASSSGFSKGEKLFF. The CDR3 DNA follows: TGCGCCAGCAGCTCCGGGTTCAGCAAGGGTGAAAAACTGTTTTTT.

The chain couples TRBV15 to TRBJ2-3; 12 bases agree with TRBD2. Germline trimming cut 0 bases from V and 6 bases from J; bases unmatched to any gene: 1. The germline gives CDR1 LNHNV, CDR2 YYDKDF (reference sequence). The CDR3 loop spans 15 amino acids. CDR3 region: CATSRELAGGDTQYF. The CDR3, as DNA: TGTGCCACCAGCAGAGAGCTAGCGGGGGGGGATACGCAGTATTTT.

V is TRBV11-2 and J is TRBJ1-1; no clear D gene. V gave up 3 bases and J gave up 1 base, with 9 bases separating them. Germline CDR1 is SGHAT and CDR2 is FQNNGV. There are 14 residues in the CDR3. The CDR3: CASSFDGKNTEAFF. Here the CDR3 DNA reads TGTGCCAGCAGCTTTGACGGGAAGAACACTGAAGCTTTCTTT.

Note on this clonotype: The junction and the germline gene differ at one end; a read error may be behind it. V and J are TRBV12-3 or TRBV12-4 and TRBJ1-6; D unresolved. The CDR3 is made up of 14 amino acids. CDR3 protein: CVSSLGRDNSPLHF. The DNA of the CDR3 is TGTGTCAGCAGTCTAGGAAGGGATAATTCACCCCTCCACTTT.

This clonotype was counted between two and nine times. V and J are TRBV10-3 and TRBJ1-2; TRBD1 matches at 7 bases. The V gene's germline CDR1 is ENHRY and CDR2 SYGVKD. The V gene end was trimmed by 8 bases and the J gene end by 2 bases; junction bases not matched to a gene: 11. This CDR3 has 15 amino acids. The DNA for the CDR3 is TGTGCCATCCACACACCGGGACAGACAAACTATGGCTACACCTTC. It specifies CAIHTPGQTNYGYTF.